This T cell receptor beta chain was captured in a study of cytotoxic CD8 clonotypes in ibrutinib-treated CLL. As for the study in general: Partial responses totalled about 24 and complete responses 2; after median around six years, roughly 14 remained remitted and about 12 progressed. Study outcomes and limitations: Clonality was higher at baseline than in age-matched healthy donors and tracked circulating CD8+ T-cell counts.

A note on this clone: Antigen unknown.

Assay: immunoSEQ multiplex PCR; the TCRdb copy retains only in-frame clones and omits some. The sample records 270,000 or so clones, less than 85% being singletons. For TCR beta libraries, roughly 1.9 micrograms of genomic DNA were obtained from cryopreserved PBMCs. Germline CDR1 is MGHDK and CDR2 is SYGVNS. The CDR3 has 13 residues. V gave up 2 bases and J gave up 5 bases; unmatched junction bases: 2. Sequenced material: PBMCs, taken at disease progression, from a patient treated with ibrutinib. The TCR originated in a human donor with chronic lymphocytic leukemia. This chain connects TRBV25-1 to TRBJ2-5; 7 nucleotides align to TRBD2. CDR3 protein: CASSEAGGETQYF. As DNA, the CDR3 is TGTGCCAGCAGTGAAGCCGGGGGGGAGACCCAGTACTTC. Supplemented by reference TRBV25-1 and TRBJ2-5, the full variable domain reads EADIYQTPRYLVIGTGKKITLECSQTMGHDKMYWYQQDPGMELHLIHYSYGVNSTEKGDLSSESTVSRIRTEHFPLTLESARPSHTSQYLCASSEAGGETQYFGPGTRLLVL.